This entry is about one T cell receptor (beta chain). No antigen is known for it. Between the trimmed V and J ends, which lost 3 bases and 3 bases, there was a span of 0 bases. The V gene's germline CDR1 is MNHNS and CDR2 SASEGT. The CDR3 has 12 amino acids. This entry comes from a study of OX40 agonist ivuxolimab in advanced cancers. Profiling relied on immunoSEQ multiplex PCR, and the TCRdb table lists in-frame clones only, not all of them. The data show about 68,000 clones, more than 65% seen once. Findings of the study overall: CD8+ T cells were the subset that, on average, had more expanded clones than CD4+.

Sequenced here: CD4+ or CD8+ T cells sorted from blood, sampled in a trial of the OX40 agonist ivuxolimab. The genes are TRBV6-1 and TRBJ1-6; D gene unclear. The receptor comes from an adult with an advanced solid tumor such as melanoma, head and neck, liver or kidney cancer. The CDR3, as DNA: TGTGCCAGCAGTGACTATAATTCACCCCTCCACTTT. This sequence encodes CASSDYNSPLHF.